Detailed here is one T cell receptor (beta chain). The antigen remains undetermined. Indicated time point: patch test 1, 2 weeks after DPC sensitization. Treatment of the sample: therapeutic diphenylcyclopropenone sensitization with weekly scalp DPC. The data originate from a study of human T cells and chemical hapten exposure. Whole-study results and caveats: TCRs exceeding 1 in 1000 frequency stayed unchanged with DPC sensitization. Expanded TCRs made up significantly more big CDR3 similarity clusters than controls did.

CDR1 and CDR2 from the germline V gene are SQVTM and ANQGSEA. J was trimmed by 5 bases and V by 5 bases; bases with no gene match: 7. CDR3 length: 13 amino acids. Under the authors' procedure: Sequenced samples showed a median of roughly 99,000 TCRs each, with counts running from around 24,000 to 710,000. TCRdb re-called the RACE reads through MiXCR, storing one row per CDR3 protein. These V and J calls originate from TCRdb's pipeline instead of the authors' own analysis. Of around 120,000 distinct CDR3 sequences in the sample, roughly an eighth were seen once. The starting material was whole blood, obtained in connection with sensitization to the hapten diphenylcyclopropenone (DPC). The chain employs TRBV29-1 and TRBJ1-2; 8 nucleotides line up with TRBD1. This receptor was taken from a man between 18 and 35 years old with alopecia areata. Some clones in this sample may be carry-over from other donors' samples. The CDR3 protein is CSVLEQGAYGYTF. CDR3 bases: TGCAGCGTTTTGGAGCAGGGGGCTTATGGCTACACCTTC.